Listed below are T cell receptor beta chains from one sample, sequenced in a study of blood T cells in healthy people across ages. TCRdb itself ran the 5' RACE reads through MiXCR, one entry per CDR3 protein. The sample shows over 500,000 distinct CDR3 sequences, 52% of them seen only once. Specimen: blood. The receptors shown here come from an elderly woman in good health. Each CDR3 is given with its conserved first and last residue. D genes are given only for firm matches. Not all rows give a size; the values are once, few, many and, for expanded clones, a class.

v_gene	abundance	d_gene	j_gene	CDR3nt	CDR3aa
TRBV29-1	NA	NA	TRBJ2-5	TGCAGCGTAGAGGGCAGGGTAGGGAGAGAGCAGTACTTC	CSVEGRVGREQYF
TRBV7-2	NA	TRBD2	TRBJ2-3	TGTGCCAGCAGCTTAGAGGGGCGGGGGGATACGCAGTATTTT	CASSLEGRGDTQYF
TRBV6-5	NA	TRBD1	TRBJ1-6	TGTGCCAGCAGTTGGCACAGGGGGCTGACTGGTTCACCCCTCCACTTT	CASSWHRGLTGSPLHF
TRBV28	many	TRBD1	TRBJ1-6	TGTGCCAGCAGAGGACAGGACTATAATTCACCCCTCCACTTT	CASRGQDYNSPLHF
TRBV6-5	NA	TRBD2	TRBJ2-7	TGTGCCAGCAGTGGCGGACAAGCGGGAGATAAGCAGTACTTC	CASSGGQAGDKQYF
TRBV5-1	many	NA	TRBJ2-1	TGCGCCAGCAGCTTGGGCCCCTCCATTACAAGCAATGAGCAGTTCTTC	CASSLGPSITSNEQFF
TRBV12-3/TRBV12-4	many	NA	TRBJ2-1	TGTGCCAGCAGGTATAGCTATGAGCAGTTCTTC	CASRYSYEQFF
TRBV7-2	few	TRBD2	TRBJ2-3	TGTGCCAGCAGCCGGTTTACTAGCGGGAGTGGGGATACGCAGTATTTT	CASSRFTSGSGDTQYF
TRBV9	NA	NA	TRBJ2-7	TGTGCCAGCAGCGTAGCCCCGGCCAGTATAGACGAGCAGTACTTC	CASSVAPASIDEQYF
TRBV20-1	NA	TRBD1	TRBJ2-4	TGCAGTGCTAGAGCCAGTAACAGGGGCCGAAAAAACATTCAGTACTTC	CSARASNRGRKNIQYF
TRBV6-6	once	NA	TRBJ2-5	TGTGCCAGCCTAAGCGGCGAATCGCAGTACTTC	CASLSGESQYF
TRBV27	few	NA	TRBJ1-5	TGTGCCAGCAGTTTTGCGGGGGGGGGACAGCCCCAGCATTTT	CASSFAGGGQPQHF
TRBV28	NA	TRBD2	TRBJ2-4	TGTGCCAGCAGCCCGAGGTGGCGGGAGCAAAGTGCCAAAAACATTCAGTACTTC	CASSPRWREQSAKNIQYF
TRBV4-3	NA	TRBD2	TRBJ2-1	TGCGCCAGCAGTTACCTAGCGGTTAGCTACAATGAGCAGTTCTTC	CASSYLAVSYNEQFF
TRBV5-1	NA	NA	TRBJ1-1	TGCGCCAGCGGCACCGCGGGACAAACGGGCACTGAAGCTTTCTTT	CASGTAGQTGTEAFF
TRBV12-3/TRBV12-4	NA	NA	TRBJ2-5	TGTGCCAGCAGTTTGTCCAGCCGGGGGCGGGTTCTAGAGACCCAGTACTTC	CASSLSSRGRVLETQYF
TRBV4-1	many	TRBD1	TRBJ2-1	TGCGCCAGCAGCCAAGCCTGGGACAGTCAAGTTTACAATGAGCAGTTCTTC	CASSQAWDSQVYNEQFF
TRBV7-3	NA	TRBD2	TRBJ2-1	TGTGCCAGCAGCTTAAACGGACTAGCGTACAATGAGCAGTTCTTC	CASSLNGLAYNEQFF
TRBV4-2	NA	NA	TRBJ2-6	TGTGCCAGCAGCTCCGGAGTCAACTCTGGGGCCAACGTCCTGACTTTC	CASSSGVNSGANVLTF
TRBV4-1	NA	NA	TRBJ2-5	TGCGCCAGCAGCCAAGAACTTGTCCTGGGAGAGAAGACCCAGTACTTC	CASSQELVLGEKTQYF
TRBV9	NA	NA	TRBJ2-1	TGTGCCAGCAGCGTAGGGTCCCACGAGACCCAGTTCTTC	CASSVGSHETQFF
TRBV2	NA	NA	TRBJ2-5	TGTGCCAGCACGGCTCTCCAAGAGACCCAGTACTTC	CASTALQETQYF
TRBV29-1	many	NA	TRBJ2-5	TGCAGCGTTGTGACCCTGGACGTAAAGACCCAGTACTTC	CSVVTLDVKTQYF
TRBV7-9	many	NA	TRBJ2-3	TGTGCCAGCAGCTTTGTCCTATCTCTCACAGATGCGCAGTATTTT	CASSFVLSLTDAQYF
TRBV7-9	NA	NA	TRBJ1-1	TGTGCCAGCAGCTCCGCAGGGCCTGAGGCTTTCTTT	CASSSAGPEAFF
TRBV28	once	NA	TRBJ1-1	TGTGCCAGCAGACCGACCGGGACGGTAACTGAAGCTTTCTTT	CASRPTGTVTEAFF
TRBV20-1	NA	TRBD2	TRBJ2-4	TGCAGTAGCCTAGCGGGCATGAGTCCCCAGTACTTC	CSSLAGMSPQYF
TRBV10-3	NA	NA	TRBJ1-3	TGTGCCATCAGTGAGACGAGGGCATCTGGAAACACCATATATTTT	CAISETRASGNTIYF
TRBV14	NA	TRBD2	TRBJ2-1	TGTGCCAGCAGCCAATCATTGGGGTGGCTAGCGGCTTACAATGAGCAGTTCTTC	CASSQSLGWLAAYNEQFF
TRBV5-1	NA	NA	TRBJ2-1	TGCGCCAGCAGCTTACAGGTGATGCTAGGTGAGCAGTTCTTC	CASSLQVMLGEQFF
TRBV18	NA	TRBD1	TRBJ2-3	TGTGCCAGCTCGACGGGACAGAGAAGCACAGATACGCAGTATTTT	CASSTGQRSTDTQYF
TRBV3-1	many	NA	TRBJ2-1	TGTGCCAGCAGCCCGTTCGGGATTAGCGGAGATCCCAATGAGCAGTTCTTC	CASSPFGISGDPNEQFF
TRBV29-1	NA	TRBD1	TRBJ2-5	TGCAGCGTTAAGGGGGCTGGAGAGACCCAGTACTTC	CSVKGAGETQYF
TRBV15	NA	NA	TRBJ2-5	TGTGCCACCAGCTCCCTCGGGCGCCAGGGCCAAGAGACCCAGTACTTC	CATSSLGRQGQETQYF
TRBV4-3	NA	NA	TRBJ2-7	TGCGCCAGCAGCCAAGATGCGGAGAGCCACGAGCAGTACTTC	CASSQDAESHEQYF
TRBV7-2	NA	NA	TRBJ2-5	TGTGCCAGCAGCCAGCAGCTGGGGGTTGGAGAGACCCAGTACTTC	CASSQQLGVGETQYF
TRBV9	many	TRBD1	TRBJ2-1	TGTGCCAGGACCCGGGACAGGGGGCACAATGAGCAGTTCTTC	CARTRDRGHNEQFF
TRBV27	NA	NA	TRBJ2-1	TGTGCCAGCAGTACGATGCTAGGGACGGCCGACTACAATGAGCAGTTCTTC	CASSTMLGTADYNEQFF
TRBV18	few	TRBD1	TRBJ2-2	TGTGCCAGCTCAGGAACAGGGGGGCGGACACCTGCGAACACCGGGGAGCTGTTTTTT	CASSGTGGRTPANTGELFF
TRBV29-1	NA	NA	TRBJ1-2	TGCAGCGTAGACAGGCGGTATATGGGTGGCTACACCTTC	CSVDRRYMGGYTF
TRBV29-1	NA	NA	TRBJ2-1	TGCAGCGTTGAACTTTCCCGTGGAGACAATGAGCAGTTCTTC	CSVELSRGDNEQFF
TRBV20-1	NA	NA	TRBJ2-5	TGCAGTGCTAGGAGGGAACAGGGAAACGAAGAGACCCAGTACTTC	CSARREQGNEETQYF
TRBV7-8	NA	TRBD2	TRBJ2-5	TGTGCCAGCAGCTTGGCTGGACTAGCGGGAGGAAAGGAGACCCAGTACTTC	CASSLAGLAGGKETQYF
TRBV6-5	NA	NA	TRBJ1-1	TGTGCCAGCAGAATCGGGACTTTGAACACTGAAGCTTTCTTT	CASRIGTLNTEAFF
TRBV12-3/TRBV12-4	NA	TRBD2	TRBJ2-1	TGTGCCAGCAGTCCCCCAAGGAGGGTAGCGGGAGACAATGAGCAGTTCTTC	CASSPPRRVAGDNEQFF
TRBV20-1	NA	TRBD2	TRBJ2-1	TGCAGTGCTAGTAAGGTGACTAGCGGGGCCAATGAGCAGTTCTTC	CSASKVTSGANEQFF
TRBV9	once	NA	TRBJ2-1	TGTGCCAGCAGCGTAGGAAGCGGTCTTACTGATGAGCAGTTCTTC	CASSVGSGLTDEQFF
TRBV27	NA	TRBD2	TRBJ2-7	TGTGCCAGCAGCTACGGACTAGCGGCAAACTACGAGCAGTACTTC	CASSYGLAANYEQYF
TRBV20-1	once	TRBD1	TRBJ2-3	TGCAGTGCCCAGTCGGGGCCCAGGGGGGATACGCAGTATTTT	CSAQSGPRGDTQYF
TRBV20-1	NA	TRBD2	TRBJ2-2	TGCAGTGCAACCCCCGGGACTAGCGGGAGACTATTCACCGGGGAGCTGTTTTTT	CSATPGTSGRLFTGELFF
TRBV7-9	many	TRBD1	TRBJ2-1	TGTGCCAGCAGCTTATTCTCACAGGGGGGAGGCGAGCAGTTCTTC	CASSLFSQGGGEQFF
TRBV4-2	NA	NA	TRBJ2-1	TGTGCCAGCAGCCTCCAGTTTCGGACGACTTCCTACAATGAGCAGTTCTTC	CASSLQFRTTSYNEQFF
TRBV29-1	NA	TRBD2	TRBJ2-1	TGCAGCGTTGGAGGGGCGGGAGGGAACTACAATGAGCAGTTCTTC	CSVGGAGGNYNEQFF
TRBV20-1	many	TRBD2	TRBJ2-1	TGCAGTGCTCCCCACCGACTAGCGGGTAAATCCTACAATGAGCAGTTCTTC	CSAPHRLAGKSYNEQFF